These 29 T cell receptor beta chains were sequenced from one sample in a study of identical twins. MiXCR was run by TCRdb on the 5' RACE reads, yielding one entry per CDR3 protein. Of about 460,000 distinct CDR3 sequences detected, 12% to 15% appear once; the ten largest clones hold around 0.57%. These same records also appear under a second study, on yellow fever vaccine responses in identical twins.

Sequenced material: CD4+ T cells sorted from blood. Receptor source: a young woman in good health.

The table lists this clonotype with a few counts. This rearrangement joins TRBV6-2 or TRBV6-3 to TRBJ2-5; D may be TRBD2 (6 bases). Trimming took off 7 bases at V and 2 bases at J, with 14 bases between the two ends. Germline V lookup: CDR1 MNHEY, CDR2 SVGEGT. This CDR3 has 14 residues. This CDR3 reads CASTQTEGQETQYF. CDR3 in DNA: TGTGCCAGCACCCAGACGGAGGGTCAAGAGACCCAGTACTTC.

In this sample, this clonotype turned up a few times. The chain is built from TRBV7-2 and TRBJ2-5, with D unclear. V was shortened by 5 bases and J by 5 bases, with 9 bases between the two germline ends. CDR1 and CDR2 from the germline V gene are SGHTA and FQGNSA. This CDR3 is built from 12 residues. The CDR3 reads CASSSPTETQYF. DNA for the CDR3: TGTGCCAGCAGCAGCCCAACGGAGACCCAGTACTTC.

The rearrangement uses TRBV27 and TRBJ2-5; D perhaps matches TRBD2 (6 bases). CDR3 length: 13 amino acids. Germline assignment: CDR1 MNHEY and CDR2 SMNVEV (reference sequence). Trimming removed 6 bases from V and 5 bases from J, with 13 bases in between. CDR3 amino acids: CASRSGEVETQYF. For the CDR3, the DNA is TGTGCCAGCAGAAGTGGGGAGGTGGAGACCCAGTACTTC.

This sequence joins TRBV5-6 and TRBJ1-1; unclear D gene. The CDR3 length is 13 residues. Germline lookup yields CDR1 SGHDT and CDR2 YYEEEE. Deletions cut 6 bases from V and 5 bases from J, with 14 bases between. The CDR3 coding sequence is TGTGCCAGCACCAAGATCCGAGGTACTGAAGCTTTCTTT. It codes for CASTKIRGTEAFF.

The CDR3 is CASSISRGSYEQYF. The CDR3 nucleotides are TGTGCCAGTAGTATAAGCAGGGGTTCCTACGAGCAGTACTTC. V and J are TRBV19 and TRBJ2-7, with a weak D call TRBD1 (6 bases). Germline V gene lookup returns CDR1 LNHDA and CDR2 SQIVND (reference sequence). V lost 2 bases and J 1 base, leaving 9 bases between the germline ends. CDR3 length: 14 residues.

The V and J genes are TRBV15 and TRBJ2-4; D is possibly TRBD2 (5 bases). Trimming took 8 bases from V and 5 from J, leaving 10 bases between them. The CDR3 is 12 residues long. Germline CDR1 reads LNHNV; CDR2 reads YYDKDF (reference sequence). The CDR3 loop reads CATGSSQNIQYF. CDR3 nucleotides: TGTGCCACCGGGAGCAGCCAAAACATTCAGTACTTC.

As DNA, the CDR3 is TGTGCCAGCGTGAAACAGTGGCCGGCAGAGGGAGGTCAGCCCCAGCATTTT. This translates into CASVKQWPAEGGQPQHF. The V gene is TRBV28, the J gene TRBJ1-5, with D unresolved. The CDR3 has 17 residues. Trimming cost V 8 bases and J 6 bases, with 26 bases left between them. Looked up from germline, CDR1 is MDHEN and CDR2 is SYDVKM. Full variable domain (rest looked up from reference TRBV28 and TRBJ1-5): DVKVTQSSRYLVKRTGEKVFLECVQDMDHENMFWYRQDPGLGLRLIYFSYDVKMKEKGDIPEGYSVSREKKERFSLILESASTNQTSMYLCASVKQWPAEGGQPQHFGDGTRLSIL.

This sequence joins TRBV18 and TRBJ2-1; no firm D call. Between the trimmed V and J ends, which lost 8 bases and 0 bases, there was a span of 17 bases. CDR1 and CDR2 from the germline V gene are KGHSH and LQKENI. The CDR3 runs to 16 residues. CDR3 loop: CASADRTPSSYNEQFF. CDR3 sequence (DNA): TGTGCCAGCGCCGACCGTACTCCGAGCTCCTACAATGAGCAGTTCTTC.

The chain has TRBV5-4 and TRBJ2-7; TRBD2 matches at 10 bases. V shed 4 bases and J 4 bases; nucleotides not matched to a gene: 11. From germline, CDR1 is SGHNT and CDR2 YYREEE (reference sequence). This CDR3 is 16 amino acids long. CDR3 DNA sequence: TGTGCCAGCAGCGGGCGTGGGGCTAGCGGGAGATACGAGCAGTACTTC. Protein sequence: CASSGRGASGRYEQYF.

V usage is TRBV30 and J usage is TRBJ2-2; no definite D call. Between the trimmed V and J ends, which lost 3 bases and 6 bases, there was a span of 14 bases. CDR3 length: 14 amino acids. CDR1 GTSNPN and CDR2 SVGIG come from the germline V gene (reference sequence). CDR3 DNA: TGTGCCTGGAGGAATCCAGGTTCGGCCGGGGAGCTGTTTTTT. This encodes CAWRNPGSAGELFF. The variable domain in full, with the rest retrieved from reference TRBV30 and TRBJ2-2, is SQTIHQWPATLVQPVGSPLSLECTVEGTSNPNLYWYRQAAGRGLQLLFYSVGIGQISSEVPQNLSASRPQDRQFILSSKKLLLSDSGFYLCAWRNPGSAGELFFGEGSRLTVL.

This clonotype was found many times. DNA for the CDR3: TGCAGTGCTTCCAATCGGCTAGTGGAGACCCAGTACTTC. Translating it yields CSASNRLVETQYF. This chain uses TRBV20-1 with TRBJ2-5; D remains ambiguous. Trimming shortened V by 5 bases and J by 5 bases, and 15 bases separated the two germline ends. CDR3 size: 13 residues. Germline loops: CDR1 DFQATT, CDR2 SNEGSKA (reference sequence).

J is TRBJ2-7 and V is TRBV9, with 10 bases lining up with TRBD2. Germline V CDR1 and CDR2: SGDLS, YYNGEE. This CDR3 is built from 18 residues. The J segment lost 1 base and the V segment lost 0 bases, leaving 10 bases of the junction unmatched. As DNA, the CDR3 is TGTGCCAGCAGCGTAGCTCCTAGCGGGAGTGGTATATCCTACGAGCAGTACTTC. It encodes CASSVAPSGSGISYEQYF.

As concerns this clonotype: A much larger clone sits a single nucleotide away, making a read error possible. V and J are TRBV7-9 and TRBJ2-3; D ambiguous. The CDR3 contains 14 residues. From germline, CDR1 is SEHNR and CDR2 FQNEAQ (reference sequence). The CDR3 loop reads CTSSLGSSADTQYF. CDR3 bases: TGTACCAGCAGCTTAGGGTCCTCGGCAGATACGCAGTATTTT.

Details on this clonotype: A read error may be the cause here, since a much bigger clone is one base away. V is TRBV20-1 and J is TRBJ2-5, with TRBD1 identical over 10 bases. Germline V gene data show CDR1 as DFQATT and CDR2 as SNEGSKA (reference sequence). The CDR3 is 15 residues long. CDR3: CIARGDRGPGETQYF. The DNA of the CDR3 is TGCATTGCTAGAGGCGACAGGGGGCCGGGGGAGACCCAGTACTTC.

This clonotype has more than one count but fewer than ten. J is TRBJ1-4 and V is TRBV6-2 or TRBV6-3; D is undetermined. Germline-derived CDR1 and CDR2 are MNHEY and SVGEGT. There are 14 residues in the CDR3. Trimming removed 7 bases at V and 8 bases at J, with 17 bases between. The CDR3 DNA reads TGTGCCAGCACAACCCCCGGACGGAAGGAAAAACTGTTTTTT. Its protein product is CASTTPGRKEKLFF.

The sample holds a few counts of this clonotype. V is TRBV5-1 and J is TRBJ1-3; D gene unclear. The V and J ends lost 0 bases and 0 bases respectively, with 7 bases between them. This CDR3 is built from 15 residues. Germline values: CDR1 SGHRS, CDR2 YFSETQ. CDR3 loop: CASSLDGFSGNTIYF. The CDR3 bases are TGCGCCAGCAGCTTGGACGGATTCTCTGGAAACACCATATATTTT.

V and J are TRBV6-2 or TRBV6-3 and TRBJ1-5; D is undetermined. CDR3 length: 13 residues. Germline V gene lookup returns CDR1 MNHEY and CDR2 SVGEGT. Trimming left V 0 bases short and J 6 bases short, with 6 bases between. CDR3 amino acids: CASSYSMPQPQHF. CDR3 nucleotide sequence: TGTGCCAGCAGTTACTCGATGCCTCAGCCCCAGCATTTT.

The rearrangement links TRBV7-2 to TRBJ2-1, with 8 bases matching TRBD2. CDR1 is SGHTA and CDR2 is FQGNSA in the germline V gene. CDR3 length: 15 amino acids. V trimming: 5 bases; J trimming: 6 bases; junction bases outside the gene matches: 9. In nucleotides, the CDR3 is TGTGCCAGCAGCCCGCCGGGGGGGATCAGCAATGAGCAGTTCTTC. It codes for CASSPPGGISNEQFF.

The chain joins TRBV5-1 to TRBJ2-1; 8 bases match TRBD2. The germline CDR1 and CDR2 sequences are SGHRS and YFSETQ. V lost 4 bases to trimming and J lost 10 bases; unmatched junction nucleotides: 4. This CDR3 region has 12 residues. CDR3 sequence: CASSQGGGEQFF. The CDR3 nucleotides are TGCGCCAGCAGCCAAGGCGGGGGGGAGCAGTTCTTC.

Only a few counts were recorded for this clonotype. The rearrangement joins TRBV24-1 to TRBJ2-1; TRBD1 agrees at 9 bases. V trimming: 1 base; J trimming: 5 bases; junction bases outside the gene matches: 5. CDR1 and CDR2 from the germline V gene are KGHDR and SFDVKD. The CDR3 consists of 16 residues. The CDR3: CATSDLKTGGNNEQFF. The DNA of the CDR3 is TGTGCCACCAGTGATTTAAAGACAGGGGGAAACAATGAGCAGTTCTTC.

This clonotype was observed a handful of times. This sequence joins TRBV3-1 and TRBJ2-2, with D possibly being TRBD1 (6 bases). V gave up 4 bases and J gave up 4 bases, with 13 bases separating them. This CDR3 has 15 amino acids. Germline V gene lookup returns CDR1 LGHDT and CDR2 YNNKEL (reference sequence). CDR3 sequence reads: CASSPFEGVTGELFF. The CDR3 region has the DNA TGTGCCAGCAGCCCCTTTGAGGGGGTCACCGGGGAGCTGTTTTTT.

V and J are TRBV11-2 and TRBJ2-1; D is unclear. CDR1 is SGHAT, CDR2 FQNNGV, per germline. There are 15 residues in the CDR3. V was trimmed by 2 bases and J by 4 bases, leaving 12 bases between them. CDR3 bases: TGTGCCAGCAGCTTAATCCGGAAAAATTACAATGAGCAGTTCTTC. Translating it yields CASSLIRKNYNEQFF.

The sample holds a few counts of this clonotype. This sequence joins TRBV11-2 and TRBJ2-2, with 13 bases lining up with TRBD2. Germline values: CDR1 SGHAT, CDR2 FQNNGV. The CDR3 length is 18 residues. Losses at the gene ends were 5 bases for V and 4 bases for J; bases not matched to a gene: 10. The chain's CDR3 is CASSPNLGLAGATGELFF. For the CDR3, the DNA is TGTGCCAGCAGCCCGAATTTAGGACTAGCGGGAGCCACCGGGGAGCTGTTTTTT.

The chain links TRBV24-1 to TRBJ2-1; D is perhaps TRBD1 (6 bases). V shed 0 bases and J shed 9 bases, with 14 bases lying between them. The CDR3 has 15 amino acids. Germline V CDR1 and CDR2: KGHDR, SFDVKD. CDR3 sequence: CATSDLLVGDTEQFF. CDR3 in DNA: TGTGCCACCAGTGATTTGCTTGTGGGGGACACTGAGCAGTTCTTC.

There are many counts of this clonotype. Written as DNA, the CDR3 is TGTGCCAGCCGATACGGGGTCAAAAACATTCAGTACTTC. It is translated as CASRYGVKNIQYF. This sequence joins TRBV5-6 and TRBJ2-4; D is possibly TRBD2 (5 bases). This CDR3 is 13 amino acids long. Germline-derived CDR1 and CDR2 are SGHDT and YYEEEE. V dropped 7 bases and J dropped 3 bases, with 11 bases sitting between them.

The rearrangement uses TRBV29-1 and TRBJ2-1, with TRBD2 identical over 7 bases. The CDR3 extends over 13 amino acids. CDR1 is SQVTM, CDR2 ANQGSEA, per germline. The V gene end was trimmed by 4 bases and the J gene end by 12 bases; junction bases not matched to a gene: 12. The CDR3 nucleotides are TGCAGCGTTGGGGCCGGGAGGTACTTGGGGCAGTTCTTC. Translating gives CSVGAGRYLGQFF.

The V gene is TRBV29-1, the J gene TRBJ2-1; the D gene could be TRBD1 or TRBD2 (6 bases each). The CDR3 sequence is 12 residues long. V was shortened by 8 bases and J by 6 bases, with 14 bases between the two germline ends. Germline-derived CDR1 and CDR2 are SQVTM and ANQGSEA. In DNA form, the CDR3 reads TGCAGCCTAGCCAGGGGAGGCAATGAGCAGTTCTTC. Its translation: CSLARGGNEQFF.

The V call is TRBV6-5, the J call TRBJ2-2, with no clear D. V gave up 2 bases and J gave up 0 bases, with 13 bases separating them. Germline CDR1 and CDR2: MNHEY and SVGAGI. The CDR3 runs 17 residues. CDR3 DNA sequence: TGTGCCAGCAGTTACCGCCGTCTTGGTACGAACACCGGGGAGCTGTTTTTT. Protein product: CASSYRRLGTNTGELFF.

This clonotype was recorded many times. This sequence joins TRBV12-3 or TRBV12-4 and TRBJ1-3; tentative D call: TRBD1 (5 bases). The CDR3 extends over 16 amino acids. V was clipped by 7 bases and J by 1 base, with 17 bases between them. CDR3 loop: CASTPTALPSGNTIYF. The CDR3 DNA follows: TGTGCCAGCACCCCGACAGCTTTACCTTCTGGAAACACCATATATTTT.